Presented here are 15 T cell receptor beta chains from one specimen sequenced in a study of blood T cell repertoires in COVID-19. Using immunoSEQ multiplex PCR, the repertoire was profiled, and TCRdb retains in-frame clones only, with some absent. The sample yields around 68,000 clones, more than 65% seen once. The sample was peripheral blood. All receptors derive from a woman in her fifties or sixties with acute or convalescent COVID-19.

CDR3 amino acids: CASSSHSGTSGMLPWETQYF. CDR3 nucleotide sequence: TGTGCCAGCAGCTCCCACTCCGGGACTAGCGGGATGCTACCGTGGGAGACCCAGTACTTC. The chain links TRBV7-6 to TRBJ2-5; 13 bases fit TRBD2. This CDR3 spans 20 amino acids. V gave up 4 bases and J gave up 5 bases; unmatched junction bases: 19. Looked up from germline, CDR1 is SGHVS and CDR2 is FNYEAQ.

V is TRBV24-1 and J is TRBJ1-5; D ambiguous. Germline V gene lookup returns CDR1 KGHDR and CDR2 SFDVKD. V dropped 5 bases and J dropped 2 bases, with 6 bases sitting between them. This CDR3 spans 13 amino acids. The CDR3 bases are TGTGCCACCAGTGTGATAGGCAATCAGCCCCAGCATTTT. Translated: CATSVIGNQPQHF.

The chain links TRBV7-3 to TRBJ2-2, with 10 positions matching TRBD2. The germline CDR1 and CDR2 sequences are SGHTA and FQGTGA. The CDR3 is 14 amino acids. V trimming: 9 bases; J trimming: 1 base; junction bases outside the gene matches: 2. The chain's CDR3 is CASRLAGNTGELFF. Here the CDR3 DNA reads TGTGCCAGTAGACTAGCGGGGAACACCGGGGAGCTGTTTTTT.

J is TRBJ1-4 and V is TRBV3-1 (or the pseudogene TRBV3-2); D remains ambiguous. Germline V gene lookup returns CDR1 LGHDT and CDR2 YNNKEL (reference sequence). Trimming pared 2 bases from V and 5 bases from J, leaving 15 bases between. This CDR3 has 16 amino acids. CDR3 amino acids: CASSQTVGAFNEKLFF. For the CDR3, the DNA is TGTGCCAGCAGCCAAACCGTCGGAGCATTCAATGAAAAACTGTTTTTT.

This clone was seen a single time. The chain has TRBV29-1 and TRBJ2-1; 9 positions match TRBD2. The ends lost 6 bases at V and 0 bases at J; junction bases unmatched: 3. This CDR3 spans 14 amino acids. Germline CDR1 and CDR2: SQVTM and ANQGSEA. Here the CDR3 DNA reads TGCAGCGTAGGGACTAGCCCCTCCTACAATGAGCAGTTCTTC. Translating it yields CSVGTSPSYNEQFF.

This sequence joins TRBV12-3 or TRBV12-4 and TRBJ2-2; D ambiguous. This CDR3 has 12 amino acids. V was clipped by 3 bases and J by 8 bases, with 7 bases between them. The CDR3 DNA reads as TGTGCCAGCAGTTTTTTGAGGGGGGAGCTGTTTTTT. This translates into CASSFLRGELFF.

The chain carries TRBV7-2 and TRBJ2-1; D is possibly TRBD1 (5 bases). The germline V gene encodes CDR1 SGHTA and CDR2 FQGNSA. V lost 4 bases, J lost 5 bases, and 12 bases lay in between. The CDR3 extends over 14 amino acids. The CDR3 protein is CASSSRQIHNEQFF. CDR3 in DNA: TGTGCCAGCAGCTCCCGACAGATACACAATGAGCAGTTCTTC.

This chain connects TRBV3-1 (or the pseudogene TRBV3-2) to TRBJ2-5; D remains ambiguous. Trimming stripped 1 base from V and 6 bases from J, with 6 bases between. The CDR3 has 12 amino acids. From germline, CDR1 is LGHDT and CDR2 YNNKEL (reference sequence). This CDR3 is CASSQVRKTQYF. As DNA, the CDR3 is TGTGCCAGCAGCCAAGTTAGAAAGACCCAGTACTTC.

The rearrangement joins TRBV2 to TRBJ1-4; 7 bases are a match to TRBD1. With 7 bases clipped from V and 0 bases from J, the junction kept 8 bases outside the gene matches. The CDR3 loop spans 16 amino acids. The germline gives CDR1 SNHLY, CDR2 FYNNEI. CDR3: CASTTDRTATNEKLFF. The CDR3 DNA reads TGTGCCAGCACTACGGACAGGACCGCAACTAATGAAAAACTGTTTTTT.

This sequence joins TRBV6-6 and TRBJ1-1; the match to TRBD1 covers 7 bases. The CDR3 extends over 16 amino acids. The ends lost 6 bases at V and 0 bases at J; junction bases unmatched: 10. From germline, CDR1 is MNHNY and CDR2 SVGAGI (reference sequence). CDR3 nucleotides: TGTGCCAGCAGCCCCGGACAGGCTATTATGAACACTGAAGCTTTCTTT. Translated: CASSPGQAIMNTEAFF.

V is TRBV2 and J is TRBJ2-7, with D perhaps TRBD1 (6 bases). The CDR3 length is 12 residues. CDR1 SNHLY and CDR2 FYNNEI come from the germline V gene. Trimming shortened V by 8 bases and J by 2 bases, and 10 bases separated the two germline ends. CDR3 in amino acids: CASGTSAYEQYF. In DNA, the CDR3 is TGTGCCAGCGGGACAAGTGCCTACGAGCAGTACTTC.

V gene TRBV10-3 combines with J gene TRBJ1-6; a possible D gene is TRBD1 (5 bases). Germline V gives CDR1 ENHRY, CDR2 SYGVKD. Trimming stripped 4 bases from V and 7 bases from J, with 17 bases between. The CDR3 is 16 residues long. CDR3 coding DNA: TGTGCCATCAGTGCCTACGGCCAGGGTGGGAATTCACCCCTCCACTTT. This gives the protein CAISAYGQGGNSPLHF.

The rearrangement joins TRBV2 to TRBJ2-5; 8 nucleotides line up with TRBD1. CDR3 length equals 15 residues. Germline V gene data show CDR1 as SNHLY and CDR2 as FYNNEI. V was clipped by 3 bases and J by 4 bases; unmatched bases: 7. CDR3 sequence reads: CASSDRGTGGETQYF. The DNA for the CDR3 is TGTGCCAGCAGTGATCGGGGGACAGGAGGAGAGACCCAGTACTTC.

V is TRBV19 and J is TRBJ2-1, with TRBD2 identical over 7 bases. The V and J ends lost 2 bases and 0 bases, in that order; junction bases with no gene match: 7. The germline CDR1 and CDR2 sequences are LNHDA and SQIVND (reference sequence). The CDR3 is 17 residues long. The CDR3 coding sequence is TGTGCCAGTAGTATAACGGCGGGAGCTCCCTCCTACAATGAGCAGTTCTTC. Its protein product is CASSITAGAPSYNEQFF.

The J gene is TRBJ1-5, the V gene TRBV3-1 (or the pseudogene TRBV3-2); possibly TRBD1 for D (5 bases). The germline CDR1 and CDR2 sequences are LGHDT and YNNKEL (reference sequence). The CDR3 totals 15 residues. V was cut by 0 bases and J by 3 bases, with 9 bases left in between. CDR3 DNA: TGTGCCAGCAGCCAAGATGGGGGGGACAATCAGCCCCAGCATTTT. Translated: CASSQDGGDNQPQHF.